The rows below give T cell receptor beta chains drawn from one sample of a study of blood T cell repertoires in COVID-19. Assay used: immunoSEQ multiplex PCR; TCRdb lists only in-frame clones, some missing. The top ten clones hold under 2% of a sample with 140,000 or so clones, roughly four fifths of them seen once. The sample consisted of PBMCs or T cells enriched from blood (not recorded which). The receptors here all came from a woman in her late teens or twenties who had been exposed to COVID-19. CDR3s include the opening cysteine and the closing phenylalanine or tryptophan. The order of the fields is J gene, CDR3 length, V gene, D gene, clone size, CDR3 DNA, CDR3 protein. The D gene is left open where the match is weak. Only some rows state a clone size, as once, few, many or a class for expanded clones.

TRBJ1-4,15,TRBV4-3,-,-,TGCGCCAGCAGCCAAGAAACAGGGTCCTGGGAAAAACTGTTTTTT,CASSQETGSWEKLFF
TRBJ2-7,16,TRBV5-1,TRBD2,-,TGCGCCAGCAGCCGGGGTTTCGGGACTAGCGGCTACGAGCAGTACTTC,CASSRGFGTSGYEQYF
TRBJ1-3,13,TRBV7-8,-,-,TGTGCCAGCAGCTCGGGTCGGGGAAACACCATATATTTT,CASSSGRGNTIYF
TRBJ2-7,14,TRBV2,-,-,TGTGCCAGCAGGGAAGACCAGGGTGGATACGAGCAGTACTTC,CASREDQGGYEQYF
TRBJ2-2,16,TRBV28,-,once,TGTGCCAGCAGTTTTTCTGTGGGAGTAGGCACCGGGGAGCTGTTTTTT,CASSFSVGVGTGELFF
TRBJ2-3,16,TRBV5-4,-,-,TGTGCCAGCAACCTCCGGGTAGGGGGTCAAGGTGATACGCAGTATTTT,CASNLRVGGQGDTQYF
TRBJ2-7,13,TRBV9,-,-,TGTGCCAGCAGCGTAGGTCAGTCCTACGAGCAGTACTTC,CASSVGQSYEQYF
TRBJ2-2,12,TRBV29-1,-,-,TGCAGCGTAGTTGACAGCACCGGGGAGCTGTTTTTT,CSVVDSTGELFF
TRBJ2-5,16,TRBV7-9,TRBD2,-,TGTGCCAGCAGCCCAGGACTAGCGGGAGGTATAGAGACCCAGTACTTC,CASSPGLAGGIETQYF
TRBJ2-1,16,TRBV24-1,TRBD1,-,TGTGCCACCAGTGAGCGGGACAGGGGGCTAAACAATGAGCAGTTCTTC,CATSERDRGLNNEQFF
TRBJ2-1,15,TRBV4-1,-,-,TGCGCCAGCAGCCAAGTGGGACTGATCTACAATGAGCAGTTCTTC,CASSQVGLIYNEQFF
TRBJ2-1,17,TRBV7-2,-,-,TGTGCCAGCAGCCCCCGGCGCGGGGCGCGGAACTACAATGAGCAGTTCTTC,CASSPRRGARNYNEQFF
TRBJ2-5,14,TRBV28,-,-,TGTGCCAGCAGTTTATTTTCCGGGAGTGAGACCCAGTACTTC,CASSLFSGSETQYF
TRBJ2-5,15,TRBV9,TRBD1,-,TGTGCCAGCAGCGGAGATACCGGGACAGTAGAGACCCAGTACTTC,CASSGDTGTVETQYF
TRBJ1-1,13,TRBV24-1,-,few,TGTGCCGTACGGGACTCACTGAACACTGAAGCTTTCTTT,CAVRDSLNTEAFF
TRBJ2-7,14,TRBV7-9,TRBD1,-,TGTGCCAGCAGCTTAGGGGGGACAGCCTACGAGCAGTACTTC,CASSLGGTAYEQYF
TRBJ2-7,15,TRBV14,-,-,TGTGCCAGCAGCCAGGGGGACATAGTTACGGACGAGCAGTACTTC,CASSQGDIVTDEQYF
TRBJ2-3,12,TRBV28,-,once,TGTGCCAGCGCAGAAAACACAGATACGCAGTATTTT,CASAENTDTQYF
TRBJ2-7,16,TRBV7-9,-,few,TGTGCCAGCAGCATCGGGGCGGGAAGGGTTTTTGACGAGCAGTACTTC,CASSIGAGRVFDEQYF
TRBJ2-5,16,TRBV3-1/TRBV3-2,TRBD2,-,TGTGCCAGCAGCCTGGGACTAGCGGGAGTGTCCGGGACCCAGTACTTC,CASSLGLAGVSGTQYF
TRBJ2-5,11,TRBV6-5,-,-,TGCCCGGGGGTTGTAAAAGAGACCCAGTACTTC,CPGVVKETQYF
TRBJ1-1,15,TRBV5-5,-,-,TGTGCCAGCAGCCGCGTGGGGAGGGCGAACACTGAAGCTTTCTTT,CASSRVGRANTEAFF
TRBJ1-1,14,TRBV5-1,TRBD1,-,TGCGCCAGCAGACCCCAGGGGGCAGGGACTGAAGCTTTCTTT,CASRPQGAGTEAFF
TRBJ1-5,14,TRBV27,TRBD1,-,TGTGCCAGCAGTCTGTCGGACAGGAATCAGCCCCAGCATTTT,CASSLSDRNQPQHF
TRBJ1-6,13,TRBV12-3/TRBV12-4,-,-,TGTGCCAGCAGTCTCCTACAGAATTCACCCCTCCACTTT,CASSLLQNSPLHF
TRBJ2-1,15,TRBV4-1,-,-,TGCGCCAGCGGCGCTCGCAGGGCGGTTGGCAATGAGCAGTTCTTC,CASGARRAVGNEQFF
TRBJ1-1,13,TRBV12-3/TRBV12-4,-,-,TGTGCCAGCGGTCCGGGGAAGAACACTGAAGCTTTCTTT,CASGPGKNTEAFF